What follows is one TCR beta chain and its context. Its antigen specificity is not known. No clone much larger than this one lies a single base away; base qualities are absent. This specimen belongs to a study of shared clonotypes between healthy human individuals (dated by TCRdb to 2020 to 2021). Regarding the study in general: The cohort included three men and a couple of women between 18 and 49 years of age. Per donor, three plates each were used for CD4 naive and CD4 memory, two for CD8 naive, and one for CD8 memory. Blood TCR repertoires of a handful of healthy adults were deeply sequenced to estimate repertoire size and the extent of clonotype sharing between individuals. To increase sequencing depth and limit assay-specific biases, different laboratories used diverse techniques to prepare libraries and sequence TCR repertoires. Leukapheresis yielded between about 0.85 and 10 billion PBMCs per donor. The research as a whole found: Higher generation probabilities were observed for clonotypes shared by all four sorted-subset donors than for non-shared clonotypes. Pairwise subsampling indicated that sequencing depth was expected to affect the degree of clonotype sharing among donors. Sharing across four donors was observed for around 5% of naive CD4, 3.5% of naive CD8, 2% to 2.5% of memory CD4, and less than 0.45% of memory CD8 clonotypes. The small number of donors limited the genetic and exposure-history diversity represented. Larger estimated clonotype richness was generally found for naive subsets than for memory subsets. Sampling was restricted to blood, and TCR repertoires in tissues likely differ from the TCR repertoires found in blood. Rarefaction of sorted-subset datasets indicated incomplete sequencing despite the large sequencing depth.

Healthy HIV-negative adults with no recently reported acute infections or vaccinations were included as donors. Every donor was a Caucasian adult living in Nashville, Tennessee, USA. CD4+ T cells were enriched by magnetic negative selection; naive cells were then positively selected on CD45RA, and the negative fraction formed the memory subset. Blood was obtained by leukapheresis, after which PBMCs were separated by Ficoll-Histopaque density gradient centrifugation and cryopreserved in liquid nitrogen vapor phase. Purity and quantity of every magnetically sorted T cell population were checked by analytical flow cytometry. Each sorted fraction had its genomic DNA isolated and then quantified by UV absorbance on a Nanodrop 2000c. TCR CDR3 regions were amplified from genomic DNA by multiplex PCR using the deep immunoSEQ assay. Extracted genomic DNA from each cell subset was distributed evenly across all wells of several immunoSEQ 96-well plates, and each plate was treated as a replicate. For sorted subsets, about 200 ng genomic DNA, equal to 25,000 to 35,000 T cell genomes, was loaded into each replicate PCR. The purified libraries were quantified using a Qubit 3.0 fluorometer, sized with a Bioanalyzer 2100, and then quantified again using the KAPA Library Quantification kit. Each immunoSEQ 96-well plate was sequenced on its own single-read 150-cycle Illumina NextSeq 550 flow cell. Per the authors' processing: Because the immunoSEQ output held only junctional sequences and lacked quality scores, the filtering could not match the filtering applied to full-length reads. To assign V/J genes and CDR3, sequences were annotated against IMGT germline references using PyIR, a Python wrapper for IgBLAST v1.9. Reads were removed for weak V/J assignments (E-value above 1e-6), missing CDR3, stop codons, out-of-frame junctions, or ambiguous translated residues. A V3J clonotype was defined by an identical inferred V gene, J gene, and CDR3 amino acid sequence. Percentage overlap between repertoires was calculated by dividing the number of shared unique clonotypes by the size of the smaller repertoire. Richness of each repertoire was evaluated using RTK rarefaction, the Chao1 estimator, and Recon v2.1 estimates of unobserved clonotypes. OLGA was used to compute generation probabilities for all TCRbeta clonotypes that the gDNA method yielded from a handful of donors. TCRdb mirrors the immuneACCESS table, restricted to in-frame sequences. Some clones are absent from its copies; in checked studies, under half trace to an unresolved V gene, and the reason for the others is unknown. V and J calls and clone size are those listed in that table; D and trimming were worked out from the DNA. The sample table lists around 2.5 million clones, approximately 93% of them with a count of one. The leading ten clones occupy roughly 0.36% of the sample.

Sample: naive CD4+ T cells from PBMCs. In the paper's terms, the cell subset or site label means: CD45RA+ positively selected. The receptor comes from a man aged 18 to 29 in good health. Some clones in this sample may be carry-over from other donors' samples.

The DNA reads TGTGCCAGCAGTTTTTTCGACAGGTTACAGTATAACTATGGCTACACCTTC. Its coded protein is CASSFFDRLQYNYGYTF. The chain employs TRBV28 and TRBJ1-2; TRBD1 could be the D gene, as 6 bases match. The CDR3 contains 17 residues, cysteine and phenylalanine counted. The kept DNA is CDR3 alone, 51 bases in frame from the first base. V sheds 3 bases and J sheds 1 base, leaving 18 bases between their ends. The germline V gene provides CDR1 MDHEN and CDR2 SYDVKM.